A selection of T cell receptor beta chains follows, all from one sample in a study of early T cells in non-severe SARS-CoV-2 infection. TCRdb reprocessed the 5' RACE reads via MiXCR and lists one record per CDR3 protein. The data show roughly 76,000 distinct CDR3 sequences, 10% to 15% seen once. Input material: whole blood. The receptors come from an adult who was a healthcare worker with PCR-confirmed SARS-CoV-2 infection or an uninfected control (not recorded which). Each CDR3 is given with its conserved first and last residue. D genes are given only for firm matches.

d_call | j_call | v_call | cdr3_aa
TRBD1 | TRBJ2-5 | TRBV27 | CASSLFPRQGILEETQYF
NA | TRBJ2-1 | TRBV11-2 | CASSFRDHYNEQFF
TRBD2 | TRBJ2-2 | TRBV18 | CASSPPGLADTGELFF
NA | TRBJ2-5 | TRBV27 | CASSPNPESQETQYF
TRBD1 | TRBJ1-1 | TRBV12-3/TRBV12-4 | CASSLLTTGGTAEAFF
TRBD1 | TRBJ2-7 | TRBV6-2/TRBV6-3 | CASQTKTGGYSYEQYF
TRBD1 | TRBJ1-5 | TRBV6-1 | CASNQPGQNNQPQHF
TRBD1 | TRBJ2-4 | TRBV28 | CASSGQGRVIQYF
NA | TRBJ1-1 | TRBV27 | CASSLERQNTEAFF
NA | TRBJ1-2 | TRBV29-1 | CSVRREEYGYTF